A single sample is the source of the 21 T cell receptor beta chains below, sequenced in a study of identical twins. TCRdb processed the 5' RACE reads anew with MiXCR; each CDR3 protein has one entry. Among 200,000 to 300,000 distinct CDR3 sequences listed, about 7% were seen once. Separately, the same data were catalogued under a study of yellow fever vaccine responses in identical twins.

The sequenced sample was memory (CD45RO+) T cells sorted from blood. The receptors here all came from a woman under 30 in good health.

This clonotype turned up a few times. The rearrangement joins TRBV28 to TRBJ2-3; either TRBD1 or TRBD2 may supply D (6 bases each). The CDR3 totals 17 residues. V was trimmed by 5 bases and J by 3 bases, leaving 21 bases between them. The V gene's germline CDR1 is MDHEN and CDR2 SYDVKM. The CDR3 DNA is TGTGCCAGCAGTCCGCACCTACAGGGAGGTGCTACAGATACGCAGTATTTT. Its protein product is CASSPHLQGGATDTQYF.

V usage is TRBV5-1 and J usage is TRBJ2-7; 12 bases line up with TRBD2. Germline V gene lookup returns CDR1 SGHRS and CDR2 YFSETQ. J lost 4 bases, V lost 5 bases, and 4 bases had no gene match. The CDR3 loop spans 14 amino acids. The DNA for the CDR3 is TGCGCCAGCAGGTCTGGACTAGCGGGGTACGAGCAGTACTTC. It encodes CASRSGLAGYEQYF. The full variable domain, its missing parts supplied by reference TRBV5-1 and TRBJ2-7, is KAGVTQTPRYLIKTRGQQVTLSCSPISGHRSVSWYQQTPGQGLQFLFEYFSETQRNKGNFPGRFSGRQFSNSRSEMNVSTLELGDSALYLCASRSGLAGYEQYFGPGTRLTVT.

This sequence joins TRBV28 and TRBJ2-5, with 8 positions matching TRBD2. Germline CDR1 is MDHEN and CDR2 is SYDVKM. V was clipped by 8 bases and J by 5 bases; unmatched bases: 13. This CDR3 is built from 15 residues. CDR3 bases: TGTGCCAGCGGCCGGGCGGGAGGACGGGGGGAGACCCAGTACTTC. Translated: CASGRAGGRGETQYF.

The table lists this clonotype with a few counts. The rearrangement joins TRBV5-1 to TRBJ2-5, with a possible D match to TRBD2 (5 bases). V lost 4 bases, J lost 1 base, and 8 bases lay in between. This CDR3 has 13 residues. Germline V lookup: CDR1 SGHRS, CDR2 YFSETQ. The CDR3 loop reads CASSRTFQETQYF. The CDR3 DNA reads TGCGCCAGCAGCAGGACTTTCCAAGAGACCCAGTACTTC.

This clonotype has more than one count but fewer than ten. CDR3 in DNA: TGTGCCAGCAGCCCATGGGGAGGCCTTAGTGAGCAGTTCTTC. Translating it yields CASSPWGGLSEQFF. The V call is TRBV7-9, the J call TRBJ2-1, with D possibly being TRBD2 (6 bases). In germline, CDR1 is SEHNR, CDR2 FQNEAQ (reference sequence). This CDR3 has 14 residues. V was clipped by 5 bases and J by 9 bases, with 17 bases between them.

CDR3 in amino acids: CASSRGPSQDTQYF. In nucleotides, the CDR3 is TGTGCCAGCAGTCGGGGGCCCAGCCAAGATACGCAGTATTTT. This sequence joins TRBV2 and TRBJ2-3; either TRBD1 or TRBD2 may fit D (6 bases each). CDR3 length equals 14 residues. Trimming cost V 5 bases and J 5 bases, with 14 bases left between them. Looked up from germline, CDR1 is SNHLY and CDR2 is FYNNEI. Full variable domain (missing parts from reference TRBV2 and TRBJ2-3): EPEVTQTPSHQVTQMGQEVILRCVPISNHLYFYWYRQILGQKVEFLVSFYNNEISEKSEIFDDQFSVERPDGSNFTLKIRSTKLEDSAMYFCASSRGPSQDTQYFGPGTRLTVL.

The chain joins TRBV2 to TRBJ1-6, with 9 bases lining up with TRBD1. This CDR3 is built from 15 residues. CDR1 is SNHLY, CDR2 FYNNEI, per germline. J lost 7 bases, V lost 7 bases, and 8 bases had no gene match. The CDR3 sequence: CASKMTGGVNSPLHF. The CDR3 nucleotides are TGTGCCAGCAAGATGACAGGGGGAGTGAATTCACCCCTCCACTTT.

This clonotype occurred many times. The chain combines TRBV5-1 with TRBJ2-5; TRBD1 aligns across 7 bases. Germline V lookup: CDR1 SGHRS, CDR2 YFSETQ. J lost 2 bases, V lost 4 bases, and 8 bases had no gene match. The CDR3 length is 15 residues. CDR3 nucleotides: TGCGCCAGCAGCCGGGGACAGAGCGATCAAGAGACCCAGTACTTC. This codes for CASSRGQSDQETQYF.

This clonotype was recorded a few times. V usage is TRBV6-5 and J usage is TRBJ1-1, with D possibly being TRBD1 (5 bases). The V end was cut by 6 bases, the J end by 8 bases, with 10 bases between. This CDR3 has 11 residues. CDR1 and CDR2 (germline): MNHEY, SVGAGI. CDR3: CASRRDFEAFF. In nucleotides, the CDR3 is TGTGCCAGCAGGAGGGACTTCGAAGCTTTCTTT.

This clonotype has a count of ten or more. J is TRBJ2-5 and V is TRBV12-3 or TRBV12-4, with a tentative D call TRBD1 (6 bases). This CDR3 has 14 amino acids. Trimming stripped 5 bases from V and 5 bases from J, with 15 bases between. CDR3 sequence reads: CASSRQVLGETQYF. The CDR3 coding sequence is TGTGCCAGCAGTCGACAGGTCCTAGGGGAGACCCAGTACTTC.

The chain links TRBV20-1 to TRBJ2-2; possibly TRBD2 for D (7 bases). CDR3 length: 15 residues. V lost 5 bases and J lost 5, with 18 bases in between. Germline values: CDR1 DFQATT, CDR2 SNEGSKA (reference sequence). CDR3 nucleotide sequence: TGCAGTGCTGTGTCGGGGGGCCTGAGGACCGGGGAGCTGTTTTTT. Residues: CSAVSGGLRTGELFF.

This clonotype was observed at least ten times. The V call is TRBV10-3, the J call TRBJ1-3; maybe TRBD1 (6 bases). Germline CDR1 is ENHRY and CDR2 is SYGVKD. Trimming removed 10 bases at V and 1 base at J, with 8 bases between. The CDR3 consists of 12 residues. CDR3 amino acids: CATTGSGNTIYF. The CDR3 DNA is TGTGCCACCACAGGGTCTGGAAACACCATATATTTT.

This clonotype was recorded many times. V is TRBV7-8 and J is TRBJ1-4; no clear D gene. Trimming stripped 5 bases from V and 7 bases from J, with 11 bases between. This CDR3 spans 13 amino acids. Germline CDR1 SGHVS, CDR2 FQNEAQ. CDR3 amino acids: CASSGSPGEKLFF. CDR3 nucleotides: TGTGCCAGCAGCGGATCCCCGGGTGAAAAACTGTTTTTT. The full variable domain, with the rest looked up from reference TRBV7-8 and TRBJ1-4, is GAGVSQSPRYKVAKRGQDVALRCDPISGHVSLFWYQQALGQGPEFLTYFQNEAQLDKSGLPSDRFFAERPEGSVSTLKIQRTQQEDSAVYLCASSGSPGEKLFFGSGTQLSVL.

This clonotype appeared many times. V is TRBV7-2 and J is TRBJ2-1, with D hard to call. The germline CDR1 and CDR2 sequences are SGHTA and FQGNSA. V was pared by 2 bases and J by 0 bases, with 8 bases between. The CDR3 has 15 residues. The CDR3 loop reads CASSLLGSSYNEQFF. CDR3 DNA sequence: TGTGCCAGCAGCTTATTGGGTAGCTCCTACAATGAGCAGTTCTTC.

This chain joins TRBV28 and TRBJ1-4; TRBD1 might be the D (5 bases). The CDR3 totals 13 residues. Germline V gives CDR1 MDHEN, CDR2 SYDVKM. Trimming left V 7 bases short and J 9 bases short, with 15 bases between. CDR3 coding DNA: TGTGCCAGCAATCGCGGGGCGGCAAAAAAACTGTTTTTT. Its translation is CASNRGAAKKLFF.

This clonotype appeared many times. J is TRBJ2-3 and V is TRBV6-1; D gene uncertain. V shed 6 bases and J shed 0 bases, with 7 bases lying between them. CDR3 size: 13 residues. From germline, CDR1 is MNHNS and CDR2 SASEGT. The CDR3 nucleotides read TGTGCCAGCAGACCGACAAGCACAGATACGCAGTATTTT. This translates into CASRPTSTDTQYF.

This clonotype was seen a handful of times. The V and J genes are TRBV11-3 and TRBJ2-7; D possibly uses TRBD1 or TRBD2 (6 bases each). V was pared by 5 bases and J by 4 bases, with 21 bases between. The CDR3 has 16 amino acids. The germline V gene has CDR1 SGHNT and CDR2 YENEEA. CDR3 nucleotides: TGTGCCAGCAGCACCCCCGGAGGGTCGGGGGCTTACGAGCAGTACTTC. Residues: CASSTPGGSGAYEQYF.

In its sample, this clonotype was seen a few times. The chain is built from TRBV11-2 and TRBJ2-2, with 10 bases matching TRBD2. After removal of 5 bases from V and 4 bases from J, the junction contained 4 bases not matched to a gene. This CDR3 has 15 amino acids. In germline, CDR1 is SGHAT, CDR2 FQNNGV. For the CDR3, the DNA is TGTGCCAGCAGCAGCGCTAGCGGGGGCACCGGGGAGCTGTTTTTT. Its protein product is CASSSASGGTGELFF.

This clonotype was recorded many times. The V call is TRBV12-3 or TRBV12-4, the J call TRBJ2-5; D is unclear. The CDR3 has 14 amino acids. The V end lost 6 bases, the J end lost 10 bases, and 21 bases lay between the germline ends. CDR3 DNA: TGTGCCAGCAGCCCGAGGAAGCAGGCGGAAATCCAGTACTTC. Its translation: CASSPRKQAEIQYF.

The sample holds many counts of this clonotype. CDR3 DNA: TGTGCCAGCAGTTGGGGCCCCAACACTGAAGCTTTCTTT. This translates into CASSWGPNTEAFF. The J gene is TRBJ1-1, the V gene TRBV12-3 or TRBV12-4; weak D call: TRBD1 (5 bases). Trimming left V 4 bases short and J 2 bases short, with 8 bases between. CDR3 length: 13 residues.

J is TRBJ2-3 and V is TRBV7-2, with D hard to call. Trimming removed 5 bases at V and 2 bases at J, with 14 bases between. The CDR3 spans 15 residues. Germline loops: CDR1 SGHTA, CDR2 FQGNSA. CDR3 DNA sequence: TGTGCCAGCAGCCCACTTGCTGGGGACACAGATACGCAGTATTTT. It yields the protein CASSPLAGDTDTQYF.